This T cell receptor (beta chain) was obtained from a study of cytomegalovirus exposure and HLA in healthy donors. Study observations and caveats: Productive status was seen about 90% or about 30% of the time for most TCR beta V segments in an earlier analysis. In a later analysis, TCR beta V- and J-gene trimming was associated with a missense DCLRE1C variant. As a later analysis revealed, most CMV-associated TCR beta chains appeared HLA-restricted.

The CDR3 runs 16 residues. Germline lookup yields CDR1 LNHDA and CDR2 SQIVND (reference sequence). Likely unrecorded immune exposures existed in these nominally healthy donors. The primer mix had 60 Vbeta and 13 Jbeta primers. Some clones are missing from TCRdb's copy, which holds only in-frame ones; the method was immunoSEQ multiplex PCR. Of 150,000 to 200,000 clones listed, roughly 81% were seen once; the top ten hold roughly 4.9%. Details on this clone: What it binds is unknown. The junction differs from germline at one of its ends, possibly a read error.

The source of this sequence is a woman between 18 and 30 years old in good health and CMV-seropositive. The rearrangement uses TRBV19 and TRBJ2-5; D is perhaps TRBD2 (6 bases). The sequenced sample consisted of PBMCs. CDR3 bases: TGTGCCAGTAGTATATCTGGTCGCGGGGCCCAAGGGACCCAGTACTTC. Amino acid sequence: CASSISGRGAQGTQYF.